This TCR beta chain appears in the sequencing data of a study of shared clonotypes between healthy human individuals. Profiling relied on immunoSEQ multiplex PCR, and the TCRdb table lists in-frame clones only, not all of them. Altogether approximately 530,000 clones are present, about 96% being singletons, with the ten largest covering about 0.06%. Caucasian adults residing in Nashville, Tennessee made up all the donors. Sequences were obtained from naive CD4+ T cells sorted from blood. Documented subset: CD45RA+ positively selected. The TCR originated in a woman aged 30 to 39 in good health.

CDR3 nucleotide sequence: TGTGCCATCAGTGAGTCGACCGGCCACGAGCAGTACTTC. Protein product: CAISESTGHEQYF. The rearrangement links TRBV10-3 to TRBJ2-7; unclear D gene. This CDR3 comprises 13 residues. Germline V lookup: CDR1 ENHRY, CDR2 SYGVKD. V lost 0 bases and J 5 bases, leaving 8 bases between the germline ends.